This TCR beta chain was sequenced during a study of STAT5B mutations in CD4+ large granular lymphocyte leukemia. This CDR3 is built from 14 residues. CDR1 is SGHRS and CDR2 is YFSETQ in the germline V gene. V was pared by 4 bases and J by 5 bases, with 5 bases of the junction left unmatched. Here immunoSEQ multiplex PCR was the method, and the copy in TCRdb shows in-frame clones only, minus some. The sample yields some 33,000 clones, roughly 80% seen once. The sequenced sample was CD4+ T cells from blood buffy coats. The sequence was collected from a human donor in good health. The V and J genes are TRBV5-1 and TRBJ2-5; 10 nucleotides match TRBD1. This CDR3 reads CASSTGQGDETQYF. In nucleotides, the CDR3 is TGCGCCAGCAGCACCGGACAGGGGGACGAGACCCAGTACTTC.